Included here is one T cell receptor beta chain sequence, with context. This sample holds PBMCs from about 10 ml fresh peripheral blood. The record originates from a study of T cells in Graves' hyperthyroidism and ophthalmopathy. Overall study: Pretreatment peripheral blood was obtained at initial diagnosis.

Amplified TCR beta CDR3 regions derived from RNA transcripts. Researchers ran a first-round RT-PCR on the TCR CDR3 using the HTBI primer set. TCRdb ran MiXCR on the multiplex PCR reads and lists one entry per CDR3 protein. The sample lists fewer than 750,000 distinct CDR3 sequences, roughly 15% occurring once. CDR1 SGHAT and CDR2 FQDESV come from the germline V gene (reference sequence). Trimming removed 4 bases from V and 1 base from J; junction bases left unmatched: 6. This CDR3 spans 18 amino acids. V usage is TRBV11-1 and J usage is TRBJ2-1, with TRBD2 identical over 14 bases. The TCR comes from a woman aged 50 to 65 with Graves' ophthalmopathy. The sample was blood. The CDR3 loop reads CASSSPGLAGASYNEQFF. DNA of the CDR3: TGTGCCAGCAGCTCCCCGGGACTAGCGGGAGCTTCCTACAATGAGCAGTTCTTC. Full variable domain (rest looked up from reference TRBV11-1 and TRBJ2-1): EAEVAQSPRYKITEKSQAVAFWCDPISGHATLYWYRQILGQGPELLVQFQDESVVDDSQLPKDRFSAERLKGVDSTLKIQPAELGDSAMYLCASSSPGLAGASYNEQFFGPGTRLTVL.